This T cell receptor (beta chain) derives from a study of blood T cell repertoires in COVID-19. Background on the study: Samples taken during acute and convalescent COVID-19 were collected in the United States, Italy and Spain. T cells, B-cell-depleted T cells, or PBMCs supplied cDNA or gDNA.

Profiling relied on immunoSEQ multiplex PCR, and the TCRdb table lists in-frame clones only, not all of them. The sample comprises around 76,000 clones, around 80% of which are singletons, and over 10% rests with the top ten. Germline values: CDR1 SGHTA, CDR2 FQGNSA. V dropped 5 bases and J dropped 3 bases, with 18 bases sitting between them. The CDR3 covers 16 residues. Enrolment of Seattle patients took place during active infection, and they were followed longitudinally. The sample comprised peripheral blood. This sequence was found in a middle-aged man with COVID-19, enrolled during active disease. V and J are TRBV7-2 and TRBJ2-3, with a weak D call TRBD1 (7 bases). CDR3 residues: CASSPWRGQSTDTQYF. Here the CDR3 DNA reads TGTGCCAGCAGCCCCTGGAGGGGACAGAGTACAGATACGCAGTATTTT.